Listed here are 12 T cell receptor beta chains from one sample, sequenced in a study of shared clonotypes between healthy human individuals. Here immunoSEQ multiplex PCR was the method, and the copy in TCRdb shows in-frame clones only, minus some. The sample contains more than 2 million clones, about 95% of which appear only once. CD45RO-negative CD8 cells positively selected for CCR7 made up the naive population, which excluded terminally differentiated effector memory CD45RA+ cells. Input material: naive CD8+ T cells sorted from blood. The receptors stem from a man younger than 30 in good health.

This sequence joins TRBV6-6 and TRBJ2-1; 13 bases agree with TRBD2. The V segment lost 6 bases and the J segment 9 bases; nucleotides outside the gene matches: 8. This CDR3 has 15 residues. Germline CDR1 MNHNY, CDR2 SVGAGI (reference sequence). The CDR3 DNA is TGTGCCAGCAGCCGTGCCGGACTAGCGGGAGTTGAGCAGTTCTTC. Amino acid sequence: CASSRAGLAGVEQFF.

The chain joins TRBV6-6 to TRBJ2-7; a weak D match, TRBD2 (5 bases). V lost 0 bases, J lost 1 base, and 10 bases lay in between. This CDR3 contains 15 residues. The V gene's germline CDR1 is MNHNY and CDR2 SVGAGI (reference sequence). The CDR3, as DNA: TGTGCCAGCAGTTACTCCGGTCCGGGGTCCTACGAGCAGTACTTC. As protein: CASSYSGPGSYEQYF.

The CDR3 reads CASSFGDREFIYGYTF. In DNA form, the CDR3 reads TGTGCCAGCAGTTTCGGGGACAGGGAGTTCATCTATGGCTACACCTTC. The chain is built from TRBV6-7 and TRBJ1-2; 9 positions agree with TRBD1. TRBV6-7 is reported as an ORF; its role is uncertain. Trimming cost V 4 bases and J 4 bases; bases outside gene matches: 10. The CDR3 has 16 residues.

The V call is TRBV13, the J call TRBJ2-7, with D possibly matching TRBD2 (5 bases). V shed 4 bases and J shed 7 bases, with 11 bases lying between them. The V gene's germline CDR1 is PRHDT and CDR2 FYEKMQ (reference sequence). CDR3 length: 12 residues. CDR3 nucleotides: TGTGCCAGCAGCTCCTCCCCGGGGGAGCAGTACTTC. Protein sequence: CASSSSPGEQYF.

This clone appeared a single time. The V call is TRBV30, the J call TRBJ1-2; 7 bases agree with TRBD1. CDR1 and CDR2 (germline): GTSNPN, SVGIG (reference sequence). V trimming: 5 bases; J trimming: 0 bases; junction bases outside the gene matches: 15. This CDR3 is built from 17 residues. The CDR3 DNA follows: TGTGCCTGGGCCGGGACAGTTCTCCTGACAGCTAACTATGGCTACACCTTC. It yields the protein CAWAGTVLLTANYGYTF.

The chain is built from TRBV10-3 and TRBJ1-4, with D unclear. There are 13 residues in the CDR3. CDR1 ENHRY and CDR2 SYGVKD come from the germline V gene. V was shortened by 4 bases and J by 3 bases, with 6 bases between the two germline ends. The CDR3 DNA follows: TGTGCCATCAGTGGAGTGGCTAATGAAAAACTGTTTTTT. As protein: CAISGVANEKLFF.

This chain links TRBV27 with TRBJ2-7, with D tentatively TRBD1 or TRBD2 (5 bases each). Looked up from germline, CDR1 is MNHEY and CDR2 is SMNVEV (reference sequence). The CDR3 totals 13 residues. V lost 4 bases and J 3 bases, leaving 10 bases between the germline ends. This CDR3 reads CASSWGTLYEQYF. The CDR3 DNA reads TGTGCCAGCAGTTGGGGGACCCTCTACGAGCAGTACTTC.

The CDR3 sequence is CASSQSRGNSPLHF. For the CDR3, the DNA is TGCGCCAGCAGCCAAAGCAGGGGGAATTCACCCCTCCACTTT. This sequence joins TRBV4-3 and TRBJ1-6; 7 bases line up with TRBD1. CDR1 LGHNA and CDR2 YSLEER come from the germline V gene. The V gene end was trimmed by 2 bases and the J gene end by 7 bases; junction bases not matched to a gene: 2. This CDR3 comprises 14 residues.

The V gene is TRBV2, the J gene TRBJ2-5; no firm D call. With 0 bases removed from V and 0 bases from J, the gap between germline ends came to 8 bases. Germline V gives CDR1 SNHLY, CDR2 FYNNEI. CDR3 size: 15 residues. The CDR3 protein is CASSEAGTDQETQYF. In nucleotides, the CDR3 is TGTGCCAGCAGTGAAGCCGGCACCGACCAAGAGACCCAGTACTTC.

J is TRBJ1-5 and V is TRBV6-5; D possibly corresponds to TRBD1 (6 bases). V shed 4 bases and J shed 5 bases, with 12 bases lying between them. This CDR3 has 14 residues. Germline lookup yields CDR1 MNHEY and CDR2 SVGAGI. CDR3 residues: CASSSGEGDQPQHF. The CDR3 DNA sequence: TGTGCCAGCAGTTCGGGTGAGGGGGATCAGCCCCAGCATTTT.

The chain combines TRBV28 with TRBJ1-4; 7 bases match TRBD1. Germline-derived CDR1 and CDR2 are MDHEN and SYDVKM. V shed 4 bases, J shed 7 bases, and the junction held 27 bases outside the gene matches. The CDR3 has 21 residues. The CDR3, as DNA: TGTGCCAGCAGTTCATCATACACTCCGACCCTAGACAGGGTTGAAAGTGAAAAACTGTTTTTT. Translated, it gives CASSSSYTPTLDRVESEKLFF.

Note on this clone: Other DNA sequences in the same sample also yield this CDR3. This chain links TRBV11-2 with TRBJ2-7; no reliable D call. The CDR3 spans 14 residues. CDR1 and CDR2 (germline): SGHAT, FQNNGV. Trimming took 1 base from V and 4 from J, leaving 11 bases between them. This CDR3 is CASSLVGQSYEQYF. The CDR3 DNA reads as TGTGCCAGCAGCTTAGTGGGCCAGTCTTACGAGCAGTACTTC.